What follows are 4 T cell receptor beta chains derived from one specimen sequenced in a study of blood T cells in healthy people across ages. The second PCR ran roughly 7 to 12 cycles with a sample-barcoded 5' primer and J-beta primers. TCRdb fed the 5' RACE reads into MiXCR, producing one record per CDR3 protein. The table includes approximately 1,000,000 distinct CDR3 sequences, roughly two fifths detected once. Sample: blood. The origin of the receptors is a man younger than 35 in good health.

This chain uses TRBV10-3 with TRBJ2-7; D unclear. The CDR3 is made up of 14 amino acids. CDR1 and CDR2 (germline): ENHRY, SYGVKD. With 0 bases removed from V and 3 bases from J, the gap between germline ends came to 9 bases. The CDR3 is CAISESYNLYEQYF. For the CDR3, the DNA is TGTGCCATCAGTGAGTCGTATAACCTCTACGAGCAGTACTTC.

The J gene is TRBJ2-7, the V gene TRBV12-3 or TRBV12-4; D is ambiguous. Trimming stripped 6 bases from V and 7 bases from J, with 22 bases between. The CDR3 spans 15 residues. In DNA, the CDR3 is TGTGCCAGCAGCTCGTTCGAGTCCTCATCTGGGGAGCAGTACTTC. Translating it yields CASSSFESSSGEQYF.

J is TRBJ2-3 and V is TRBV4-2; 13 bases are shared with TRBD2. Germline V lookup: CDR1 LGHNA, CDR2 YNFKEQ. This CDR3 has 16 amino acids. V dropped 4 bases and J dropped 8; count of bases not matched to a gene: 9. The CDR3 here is CASSRKTSGGSGTQYF. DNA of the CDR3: TGTGCCAGCAGCCGTAAGACTAGCGGGGGGAGTGGTACGCAGTATTTT.

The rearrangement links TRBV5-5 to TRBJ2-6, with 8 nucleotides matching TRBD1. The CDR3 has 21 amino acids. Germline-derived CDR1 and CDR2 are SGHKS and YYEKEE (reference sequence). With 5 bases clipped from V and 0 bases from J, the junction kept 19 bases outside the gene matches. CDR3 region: CASSWSLRTGSFLSGANVLTF. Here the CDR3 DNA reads TGTGCCAGCAGTTGGAGTTTACGGACAGGGTCCTTTCTCTCTGGGGCCAACGTCCTGACTTTC. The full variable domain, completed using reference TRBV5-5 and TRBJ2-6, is DAGVTQSPTHLIKTRGQQVTLRCSPISGHKSVSWYQQVLGQGPQFIFQYYEKEERGRGNFPDRFSARQFPNYSSELNVNALLLGDSALYLCASSWSLRTGSFLSGANVLTFGAGSRLTVL.